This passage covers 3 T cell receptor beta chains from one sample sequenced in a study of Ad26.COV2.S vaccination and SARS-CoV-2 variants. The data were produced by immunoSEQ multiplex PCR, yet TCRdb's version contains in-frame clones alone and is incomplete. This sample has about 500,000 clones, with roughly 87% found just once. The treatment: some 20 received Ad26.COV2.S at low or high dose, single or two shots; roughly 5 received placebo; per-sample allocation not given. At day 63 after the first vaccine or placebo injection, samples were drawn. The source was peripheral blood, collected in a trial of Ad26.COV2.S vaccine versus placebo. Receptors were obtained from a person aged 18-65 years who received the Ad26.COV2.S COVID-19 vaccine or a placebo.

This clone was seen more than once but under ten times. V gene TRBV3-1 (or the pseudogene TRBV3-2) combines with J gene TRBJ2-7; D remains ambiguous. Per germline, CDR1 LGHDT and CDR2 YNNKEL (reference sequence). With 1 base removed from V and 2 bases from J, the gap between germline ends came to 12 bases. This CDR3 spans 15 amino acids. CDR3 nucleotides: TGTGCCAGCAGCCAAGGATACGACATAACCTACGAGCAGTACTTC. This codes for CASSQGYDITYEQYF.

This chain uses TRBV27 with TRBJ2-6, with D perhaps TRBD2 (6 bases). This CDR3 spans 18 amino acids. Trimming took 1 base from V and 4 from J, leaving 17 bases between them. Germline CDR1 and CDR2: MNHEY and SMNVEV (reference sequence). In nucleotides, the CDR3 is TGTGCCAGCAGTTTATTCCTCGGAGGGTTGAGAGGGGCCAACGTCCTGACTTTC. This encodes CASSLFLGGLRGANVLTF.

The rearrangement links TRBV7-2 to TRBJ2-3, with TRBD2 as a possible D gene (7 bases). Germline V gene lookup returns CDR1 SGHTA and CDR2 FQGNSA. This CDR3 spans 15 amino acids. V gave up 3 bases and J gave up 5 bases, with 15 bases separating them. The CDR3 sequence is CASSFWGGRGDTQYF. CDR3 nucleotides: TGTGCCAGCAGCTTTTGGGGGGGGCGGGGAGATACGCAGTATTTT.